This T cell receptor (beta chain) derives from a study of blood T cell repertoires in COVID-19. At the level of the study: The study drew acute and convalescent COVID-19 samples from the United States, Italy and Spain. The cDNA or gDNA used as material had been derived from T cells, B-cell-depleted T cells, or PBMCs.

CDR3 length: 14 residues. Germline CDR1 and CDR2: SGHNT and YYREEE (reference sequence). V lost 2 bases and J lost 4; bases outside the gene matches: 2. Profiling relied on immunoSEQ multiplex PCR, and the TCRdb table lists in-frame clones only, not all of them. The data contain some 70,000 clones, roughly 77% of them seen just once; the ten biggest clones take up about 0.87%. Specimen: peripheral blood. The chain employs TRBV5-4 and TRBJ1-4; the match to TRBD1 covers 7 bases. The receptor was derived from a woman aged 70-85 years with acute or convalescent COVID-19. The CDR3 DNA follows: TGTGCCAGCAGCTTCAGGGGGAGTAATGAAAAACTGTTTTTT. It codes for CASSFRGSNEKLFF.